This T cell receptor (beta chain) was observed in a study of human T cells and chemical hapten exposure. About the research overall: The variation in per-sample TCR yields arose mainly from small differences in pooled library volumes.

Unfractionated whole blood was the source from which total RNA was extracted. The library tagged each cDNA molecule with unique molecular identifiers. Original methodology: Samples ranged from roughly 20,000 to 700,000 TCRs, with a median of roughly 95,000. TCRdb processed the 5' RACE reads anew with MiXCR; each CDR3 protein has one entry. In this record, the V and J calls reflect TCRdb's handling and not the investigators' own analysis. The data show 120,000 to 150,000 distinct CDR3 sequences, approximately 4% seen once. This clonotype has at least ten counts. The CDR3 is made up of 15 amino acids. After removal of 1 base from V and 4 bases from J, the junction contained 6 bases not matched to a gene.

The chain couples TRBV12-3 or TRBV12-4 to TRBJ2-5; 7 nucleotides line up with TRBD1. The source is a female donor in good health. In DNA, the CDR3 is TGTGCCAGCAGTTTAGGAATTTACAGGGGAGAGACCCAGTACTTC. Translated: CASSLGIYRGETQYF.